This T cell receptor (beta chain) was retrieved from a study of shared clonotypes between healthy human individuals. V lost 6 bases and J 11 bases, leaving 19 bases between the germline ends. The germline V gene has CDR1 MNHNY and CDR2 SVGAGI (reference sequence). The CDR3 is 13 amino acids. TCRdb's copy holds only in-frame clones and misses some; the assay was immunoSEQ multiplex PCR. The sample shows roughly 490,000 clones, 75% to 85% of them seen only once. This TCR came from a woman aged 40 to 50 in good health. Some clones in this sample may be carry-over from other donors' samples. The chain joins TRBV6-6 to TRBJ1-1, with a tentative D call TRBD1 (5 bases). Sequencing was performed on PBMCs. In DNA, the CDR3 is TGTGCCAGCAGACTGTCGTGGGGGGACTCGGCTTTCTTT. Protein sequence: CASRLSWGDSAFF.